Listed below are T cell receptor beta chains from one sample, sequenced in a study of neoadjuvant anti-PD-1 for oral cavity cancer. TCRdb's table, derived via immunoSEQ multiplex PCR, lists solely in-frame clones and lacks some. This sample has fewer than 70,000 clones, with under 85% found just once. The sequencing used PBMCs, collected before nivolumab (anti-PD-1) treatment. The source of these receptors is a person between 35 and 79 years old with oral cavity squamous cell carcinoma. CDR3s include the opening cysteine and the closing phenylalanine or tryptophan. Each record gives: clone size, J gene, V gene, D gene, CDR3 protein, CDR3 DNA. A D gene is named only where the DNA matches it firmly. Clone size is stated in some rows and not others, as once, few, many or a class when expanded.

.	TRBJ2-3	TRBV19	.	CASRRDTRTDTQYF	TGTGCCAGTAGGAGGGACACACGCACAGATACGCAGTATTTT
.	TRBJ1-2	TRBV5-1	.	CASSPFGNEGYGYTF	TGCGCCAGCAGCCCATTTGGTAATGAGGGCTATGGCTACACCTTC
.	TRBJ2-3	TRBV11-2	TRBD2	CASISSGGKDTQYF	TGTGCCAGCATCTCTAGCGGGGGAAAAGATACGCAGTATTTT
.	TRBJ2-7	TRBV7-9	.	CASSFAGTPEQYF	TGTGCCAGCAGCTTCGCCGGGACACCGGAGCAGTACTTC
once	TRBJ2-1	TRBV10-3	TRBD2	CAISESGTSGDTEQFF	TGTGCCATCAGTGAGTCTGGGACTAGCGGTGACACGGAGCAGTTCTTC
.	TRBJ2-3	TRBV5-1	.	CASSLYRTDTQYF	TGCGCCAGCAGCTTGTATCGCACAGATACGCAGTATTTT
few	TRBJ2-7	TRBV6-1	.	CASSGSLGVEQYF	TGTGCCAGCAGTGGATCCTTGGGGGTCGAGCAGTACTTC
.	TRBJ2-7	TRBV7-6	TRBD2	CASSLAQASGPYEQYF	TGTGCCAGCAGCTTAGCGCAGGCTAGCGGGCCTTACGAGCAGTACTTC
.	TRBJ2-1	TRBV5-1	.	CASSLEGAEQFF	TGCGCCAGCAGCTTGGAAGGGGCTGAGCAGTTCTTC
.	TRBJ1-1	TRBV5-6	.	CASSPRAGVNTEAFF	TGTGCCAGCAGCCCGCGGGCGGGGGTGAACACTGAAGCTTTCTTT
.	TRBJ2-1	TRBV19	.	CASSSTLNNEQFF	TGTGCCAGTAGTTCGACCCTGAACAATGAGCAGTTCTTC
.	TRBJ2-7	TRBV5-4	.	CASSLTGKGEQYF	TGTGCCAGCAGCTTGACAGGGAAAGGCGAGCAGTACTTC
.	TRBJ2-2	TRBV4-1	.	CASSQPLDGDTGELFF	TGCGCCAGCAGCCAACCCCTGGACGGGGACACCGGGGAGCTGTTTTTT
.	TRBJ2-3	TRBV7-9	TRBD2	CASNHGLAGGNTDTQYF	TGTGCCAGCAACCACGGACTAGCGGGGGGGAACACAGATACGCAGTATTTT
.	TRBJ2-1	TRBV5-1	TRBD2	CASRGAGASYNEQFF	TGCGCCAGCAGGGGCGCGGGAGCTTCCTACAATGAGCAGTTCTTC
.	TRBJ2-5	TRBV11-2	TRBD2	CASSMIILAGGHPGSQYF	TGTGCCAGCAGCATGATTATACTAGCGGGGGGCCACCCAGGGAGCCAGTACTTC
.	TRBJ1-2	TRBV2	.	CASSVRLQSKSGYTF	TGTGCCAGCAGTGTCAGACTACAGTCTAAGAGTGGCTACACCTTC
.	TRBJ2-5	TRBV5-1	.	CASSFELATQYF	TGCGCCAGCAGCTTCGAACTGGCAACCCAGTACTTC
.	TRBJ2-1	TRBV6-1	TRBD2	CASSLAGGAGEQFF	TGTGCCAGCAGCCTAGCGGGAGGGGCAGGGGAGCAGTTCTTC
.	TRBJ2-2	TRBV19	.	CASSMGGELFF	TGTGCCAGTAGTATGGGGGGGGAGCTGTTTTTT
.	TRBJ2-7	TRBV27	.	CASRPLVAGSYEQYF	TGTGCCAGCAGGCCATTGGTGGCGGGGTCCTACGAGCAGTACTTC
few	TRBJ2-2	TRBV7-6	TRBD2	CASSLAPASGTGELFF	TGTGCCAGCAGCTTAGCGCCGGCTAGCGGGACCGGGGAGCTGTTTTTT
.	TRBJ2-7	TRBV27	.	CASSSYRARGEQYF	TGTGCCAGTTCGTCGTACAGGGCCCGGGGCGAGCAGTACTTC
.	TRBJ1-4	TRBV27	TRBD1	CASSLGTGTTNEKLFF	TGTGCCAGCAGCCTGGGGACAGGAACTACTAATGAAAAACTGTTTTTT
.	TRBJ2-1	TRBV7-8	TRBD2	CASSPRLAGGYEQFF	TGTGCCAGCAGCCCACGACTAGCGGGGGGATATGAGCAGTTCTTC
.	TRBJ2-2	TRBV6-1	.	CASSETIRAGELFF	TGTGCCAGCAGTGAAACGATCCGTGCCGGGGAGCTGTTTTTT
.	TRBJ2-5	TRBV19	TRBD1	CASSPRQGIQETQYF	TGTGCCAGTAGTCCCCGACAGGGGATACAAGAGACCCAGTACTTC